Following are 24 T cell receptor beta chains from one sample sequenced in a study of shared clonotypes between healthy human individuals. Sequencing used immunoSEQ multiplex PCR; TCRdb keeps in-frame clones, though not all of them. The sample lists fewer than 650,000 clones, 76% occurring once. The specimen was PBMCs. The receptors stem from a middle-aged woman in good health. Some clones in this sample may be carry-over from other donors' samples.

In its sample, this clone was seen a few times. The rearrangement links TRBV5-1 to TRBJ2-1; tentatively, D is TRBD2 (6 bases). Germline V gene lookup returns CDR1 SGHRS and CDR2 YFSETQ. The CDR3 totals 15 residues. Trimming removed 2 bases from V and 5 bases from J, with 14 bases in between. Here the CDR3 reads CASSFVASVDNEQFF. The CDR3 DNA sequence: TGCGCCAGCAGCTTTGTGGCTAGCGTTGACAATGAGCAGTTCTTC.

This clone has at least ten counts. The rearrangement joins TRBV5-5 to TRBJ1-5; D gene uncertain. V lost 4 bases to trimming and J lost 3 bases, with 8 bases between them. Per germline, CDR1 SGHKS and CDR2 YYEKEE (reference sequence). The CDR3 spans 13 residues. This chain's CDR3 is CASSPHDNQPQHF. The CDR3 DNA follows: TGTGCCAGCAGCCCCCATGACAATCAGCCCCAGCATTTT.

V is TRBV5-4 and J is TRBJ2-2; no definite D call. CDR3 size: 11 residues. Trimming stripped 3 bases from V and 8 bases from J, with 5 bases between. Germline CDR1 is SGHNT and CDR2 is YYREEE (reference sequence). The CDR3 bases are TGTGCCAGCAGCTCGATGGGGGAGCTGTTTTTT. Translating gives CASSSMGELFF.

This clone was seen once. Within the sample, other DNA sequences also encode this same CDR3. For the CDR3, the DNA is TGTGCCAGCAGCCTAGGGGGCCCCTACGAGCAGTACTTC. It encodes CASSLGGPYEQYF. V and J are TRBV7-9 and TRBJ2-7; TRBD1 matches 7 bases. CDR1 is SEHNR, CDR2 FQNEAQ, per germline (reference sequence). CDR3 length: 13 residues. J lost 2 bases, V lost 5 bases, and 3 bases had no gene match.

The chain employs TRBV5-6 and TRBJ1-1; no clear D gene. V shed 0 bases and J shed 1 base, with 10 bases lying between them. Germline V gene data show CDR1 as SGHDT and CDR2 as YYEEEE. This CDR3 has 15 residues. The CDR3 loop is CASSLAGLPNTEAFF. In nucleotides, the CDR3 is TGTGCCAGCAGCTTGGCGGGTCTGCCGAACACTGAAGCTTTCTTT.

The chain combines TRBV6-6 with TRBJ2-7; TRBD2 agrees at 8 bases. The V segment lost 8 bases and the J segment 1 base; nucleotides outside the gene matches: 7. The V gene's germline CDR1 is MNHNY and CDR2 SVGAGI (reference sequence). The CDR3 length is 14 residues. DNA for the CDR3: TGTGCCAGCGTAAGCGGGAGAGGGTCCTACGAGCAGTACTTC. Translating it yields CASVSGRGSYEQYF.

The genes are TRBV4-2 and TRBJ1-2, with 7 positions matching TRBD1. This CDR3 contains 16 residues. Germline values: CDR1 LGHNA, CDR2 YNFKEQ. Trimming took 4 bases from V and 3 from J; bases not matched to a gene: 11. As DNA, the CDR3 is TGTGCCAGCAGCCTTCCTAGACAGGGATACGACTATGGCTACACCTTC. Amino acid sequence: CASSLPRQGYDYGYTF.

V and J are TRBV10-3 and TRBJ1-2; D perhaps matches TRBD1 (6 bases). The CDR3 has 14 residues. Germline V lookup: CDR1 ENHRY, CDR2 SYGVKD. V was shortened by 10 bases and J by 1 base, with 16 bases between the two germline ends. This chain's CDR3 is CASKWDKDNYGYTF. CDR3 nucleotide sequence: TGTGCCAGCAAGTGGGACAAGGATAACTATGGCTACACCTTC.

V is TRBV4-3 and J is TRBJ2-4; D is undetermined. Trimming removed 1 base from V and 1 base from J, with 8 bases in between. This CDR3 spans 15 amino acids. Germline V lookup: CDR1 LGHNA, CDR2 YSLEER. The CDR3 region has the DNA TGCGCCAGCAGCCAAGGCCTCGTGGCCAAAAACATTCAGTACTTC. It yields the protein CASSQGLVAKNIQYF.

This CDR3 is CANKTGAGTSGHNEQFF. CDR3 nucleotides: TGCGCCAACAAAACAGGGGCCGGGACTAGCGGGCACAATGAGCAGTTCTTC. This chain joins TRBV10-2 and TRBJ2-1, with 12 nucleotides matching TRBD2. The V gene's germline CDR1 is WSHSY and CDR2 SAAADI. The CDR3 totals 17 residues. Trimming removed 10 bases from V and 5 bases from J; junction bases left unmatched: 15.

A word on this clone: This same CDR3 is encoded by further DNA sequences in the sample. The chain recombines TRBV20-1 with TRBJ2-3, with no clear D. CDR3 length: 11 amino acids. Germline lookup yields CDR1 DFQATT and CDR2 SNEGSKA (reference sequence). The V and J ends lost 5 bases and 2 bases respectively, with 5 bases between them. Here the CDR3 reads CSALNTDTQYF. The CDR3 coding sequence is TGCAGTGCTCTGAACACAGATACGCAGTATTTT.

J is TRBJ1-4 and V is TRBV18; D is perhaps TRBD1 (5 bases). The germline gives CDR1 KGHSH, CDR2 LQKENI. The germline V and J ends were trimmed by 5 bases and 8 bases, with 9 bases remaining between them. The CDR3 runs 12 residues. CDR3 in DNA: TGTGCCAGCTCAGGGGCAGGGGAAAAACTGTTTTTT. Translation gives CASSGAGEKLFF. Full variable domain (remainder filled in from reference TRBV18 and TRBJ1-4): NAGVMQNPRHLVRRRGQEARLRCSPMKGHSHVYWYRQLPEEGLKFMVYLQKENIIDESGMPKERFSAEFPKEGPSILRIQQVVRGDSAAYFCASSGAGEKLFFGSGTQLSVL.

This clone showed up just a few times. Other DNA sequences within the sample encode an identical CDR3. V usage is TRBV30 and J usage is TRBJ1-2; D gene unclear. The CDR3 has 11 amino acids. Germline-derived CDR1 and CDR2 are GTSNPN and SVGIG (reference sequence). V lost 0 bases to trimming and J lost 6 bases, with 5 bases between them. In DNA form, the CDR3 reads TGTGCCTGGAGTGTACGGAATGGCTACACCTTC. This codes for CAWSVRNGYTF.

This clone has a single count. The DNA of the CDR3 is TGTGCCAGCAGCCTAGGGACTAGCGGGGCCTACGAGCAGTACTTC. Its translation is CASSLGTSGAYEQYF. The chain employs TRBV9 and TRBJ2-7; 13 positions match TRBD2. Trimming cost V 4 bases and J 2 bases; bases outside gene matches: 3. The CDR3 is 15 residues long. Germline V gene lookup returns CDR1 SGDLS and CDR2 YYNGEE.

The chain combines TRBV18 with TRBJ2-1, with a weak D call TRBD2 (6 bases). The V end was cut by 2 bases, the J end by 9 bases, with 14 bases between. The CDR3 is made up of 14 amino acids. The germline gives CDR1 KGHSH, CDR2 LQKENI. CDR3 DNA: TGTGCCAGCTCACCAGGTCTAGCGACGGGTGAGCAGTTCTTC. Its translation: CASSPGLATGEQFF.

Here the CDR3 DNA reads TGCGCCAGCAGCTTTGGGGGGGACAATGAGCAGTTCTTC. Amino acid sequence: CASSFGGDNEQFF. This chain uses TRBV5-1 with TRBJ2-1, with TRBD2 matching over 7 bases. The CDR3 loop spans 13 amino acids. Germline lookup yields CDR1 SGHRS and CDR2 YFSETQ. The junction had 1 base not matched to a gene; V was cut back by 2 bases and J by 5 bases. The full variable domain, rest sourced from reference TRBV5-1 and TRBJ2-1, is KAGVTQTPRYLIKTRGQQVTLSCSPISGHRSVSWYQQTPGQGLQFLFEYFSETQRNKGNFPGRFSGRQFSNSRSEMNVSTLELGDSALYLCASSFGGDNEQFFGPGTRLTVL.

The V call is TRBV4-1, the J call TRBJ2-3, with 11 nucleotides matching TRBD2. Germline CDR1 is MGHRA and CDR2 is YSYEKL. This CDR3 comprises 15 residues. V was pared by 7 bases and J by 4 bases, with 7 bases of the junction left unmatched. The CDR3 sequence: CASKRLAGPADTQYF. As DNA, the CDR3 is TGCGCCAGCAAGCGACTAGCGGGACCCGCAGATACGCAGTATTTT.

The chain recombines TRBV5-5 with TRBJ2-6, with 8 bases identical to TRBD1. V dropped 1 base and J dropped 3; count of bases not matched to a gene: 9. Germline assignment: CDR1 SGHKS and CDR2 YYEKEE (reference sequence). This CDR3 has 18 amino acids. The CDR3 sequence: CASSLYPQGADGANVLTF. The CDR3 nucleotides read TGTGCCAGCAGCTTGTACCCCCAGGGGGCGGATGGGGCCAACGTCCTGACTTTC.

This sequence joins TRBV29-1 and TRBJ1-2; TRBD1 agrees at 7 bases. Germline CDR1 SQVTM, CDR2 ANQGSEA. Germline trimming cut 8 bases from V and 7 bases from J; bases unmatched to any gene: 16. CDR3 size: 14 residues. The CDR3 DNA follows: TGCAGCTCTGCAGGGGGAGGGGACGTCAGTGGCTACACCTTC. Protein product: CSSAGGGDVSGYTF.

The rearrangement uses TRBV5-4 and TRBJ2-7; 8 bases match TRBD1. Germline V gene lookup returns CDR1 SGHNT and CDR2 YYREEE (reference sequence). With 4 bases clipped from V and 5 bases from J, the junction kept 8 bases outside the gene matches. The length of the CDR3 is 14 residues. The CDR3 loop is CASSQDRVTHEQYF. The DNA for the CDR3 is TGTGCCAGCAGCCAGGACAGGGTAACCCACGAGCAGTACTTC.

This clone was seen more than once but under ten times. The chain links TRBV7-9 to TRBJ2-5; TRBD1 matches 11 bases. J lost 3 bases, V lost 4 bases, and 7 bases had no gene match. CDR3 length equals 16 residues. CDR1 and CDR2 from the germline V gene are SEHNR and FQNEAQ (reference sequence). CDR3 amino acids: CASSSFPGQGEETQYF. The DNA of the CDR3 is TGTGCCAGCAGCTCGTTCCCGGGACAGGGGGAAGAGACCCAGTACTTC.

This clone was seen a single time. This CDR3 is CASSLVGGRTSQYF. The CDR3 DNA sequence: TGTGCCAGCAGCTTAGTTGGCGGGAGGACTTCCCAGTACTTC. The rearrangement links TRBV11-2 to TRBJ2-5, with TRBD2 identical over 8 bases. Germline CDR1 SGHAT, CDR2 FQNNGV. This CDR3 has 14 amino acids. The V segment lost 1 base and the J segment 9 bases; nucleotides outside the gene matches: 7.

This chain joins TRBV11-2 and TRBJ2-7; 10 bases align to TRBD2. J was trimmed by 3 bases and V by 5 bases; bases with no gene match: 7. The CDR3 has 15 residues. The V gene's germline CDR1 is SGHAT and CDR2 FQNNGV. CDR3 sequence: CASSDVAGGHYEQYF. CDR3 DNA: TGTGCCAGCAGCGACGTAGCGGGAGGTCACTACGAGCAGTACTTC.

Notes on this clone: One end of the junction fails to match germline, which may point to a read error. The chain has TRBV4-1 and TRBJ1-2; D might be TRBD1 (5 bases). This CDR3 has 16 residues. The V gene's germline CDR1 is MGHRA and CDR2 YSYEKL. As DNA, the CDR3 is TGCGCCAGCAGCCAAGAGGGGACGGGAGGGAACTATCGCTACACCTTC. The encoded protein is CASSQEGTGGNYRYTF.